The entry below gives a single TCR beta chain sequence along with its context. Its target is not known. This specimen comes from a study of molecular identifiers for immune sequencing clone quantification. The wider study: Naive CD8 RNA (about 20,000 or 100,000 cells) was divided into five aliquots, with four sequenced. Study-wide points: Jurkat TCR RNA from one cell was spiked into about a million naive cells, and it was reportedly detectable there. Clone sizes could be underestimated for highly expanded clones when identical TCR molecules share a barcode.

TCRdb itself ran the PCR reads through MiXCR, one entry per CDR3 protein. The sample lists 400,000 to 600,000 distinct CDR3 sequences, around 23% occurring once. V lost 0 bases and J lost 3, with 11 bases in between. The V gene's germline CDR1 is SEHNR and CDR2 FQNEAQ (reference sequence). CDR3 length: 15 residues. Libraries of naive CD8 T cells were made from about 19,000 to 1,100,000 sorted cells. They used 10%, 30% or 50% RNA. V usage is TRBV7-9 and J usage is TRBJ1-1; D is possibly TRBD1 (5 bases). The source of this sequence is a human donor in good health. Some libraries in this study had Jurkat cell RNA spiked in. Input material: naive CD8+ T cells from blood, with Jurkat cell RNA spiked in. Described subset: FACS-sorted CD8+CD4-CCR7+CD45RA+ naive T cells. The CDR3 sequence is CASSLAGSGDTEAFF. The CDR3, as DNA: TGTGCCAGCAGCTTAGCGGGGTCGGGGGACACTGAAGCTTTCTTT.